This record looks at one TCR beta chain sequence and its context. Original handling: From reference gene primer amplification, estimates of nucleated cell counts were derived. Measured with immunoSEQ multiplex PCR; TCRdb has only the in-frame clones, and not every one. That table supplies the V and J calls and clone size; D and trimming were determined from the DNA. The sample lists some 150,000 clones; about 91% were seen once. This specimen comes from a study of blood T cell repertoires in COVID-19. Study information: From the United States, Italy and Spain came samples of acute and convalescent COVID-19. PBMCs, B-cell-depleted T cells, or T cells were the source of the cDNA or gDNA that made up the material.

Trimming left V 0 bases short and J 11 bases short, with 16 bases between. CDR1 and CDR2 (germline): MNHEY, SVGAGI. The CDR3 extends over 14 amino acids. The chain carries TRBV6-5 and TRBJ1-1; D unclear. The sequencing sample was made of peripheral blood. The sequence came from a woman aged 45-59 years with acute or convalescent COVID-19. This CDR3 reads CASSYSNTAELAFF. CDR3 in DNA: TGTGCCAGCAGTTACTCGAATACGGCGGAGTTGGCTTTCTTT.